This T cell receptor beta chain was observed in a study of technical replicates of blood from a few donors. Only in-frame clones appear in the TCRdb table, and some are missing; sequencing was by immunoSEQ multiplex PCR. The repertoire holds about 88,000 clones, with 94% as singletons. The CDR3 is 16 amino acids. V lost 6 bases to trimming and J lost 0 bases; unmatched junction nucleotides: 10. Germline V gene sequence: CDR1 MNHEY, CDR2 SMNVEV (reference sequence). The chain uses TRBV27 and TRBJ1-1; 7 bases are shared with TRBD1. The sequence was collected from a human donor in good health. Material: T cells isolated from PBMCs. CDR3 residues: CASRIQGTSMNTEAFF. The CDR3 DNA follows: TGTGCCAGCAGGATACAGGGGACCTCGATGAACACTGAAGCTTTCTTT.